A selection of T cell receptor beta chains follows, all from one sample in a study of blood T cell repertoires in COVID-19. Sequencing was performed with immunoSEQ multiplex PCR; in TCRdb, only in-frame clones are kept and a portion is missing. The sample carries around 250,000 clones, 85% to 90% recorded once. The sequencing input was peripheral blood. The source of these receptors is a woman in her thirties or forties who had recovered from COVID-19. Both conserved end residues are part of each CDR3. The D gene is left open where the match is weak. Size values are once, few and many counts, or a class for expanded clones, and some rows have none.

j_call clone_size d_call v_call cdr3_aa cdr3_nt
TRBJ2-2 NA NA TRBV27 CASSLGALDYTGELFF TGTGCCAGCAGTTTGGGGGCCCTGGATTACACCGGGGAGCTGTTTTTT
TRBJ1-6 once NA TRBV7-3 CASSSGLKNSPLHF TGTGCCAGCAGCTCCGGACTGAAAAATTCACCCCTCCACTTT
TRBJ2-1 once TRBD2 TRBV20-1 CSASLAGRELSYNEQFF TGCAGTGCTAGTCTAGCGGGAAGAGAACTCTCCTACAATGAGCAGTTCTTC
TRBJ2-1 NA NA TRBV7-8 CASSLQGHEQFF TGTGCCAGCAGCCTACAGGGCCATGAGCAGTTCTTC
TRBJ1-2 once NA TRBV2 CASSSRQLRYTF TGTGCCAGCAGCTCGAGACAGTTGCGCTACACCTTC
TRBJ1-3 NA NA TRBV21-1 CASRDRVSGNTIYF TGTGCCAGCAGAGACAGGGTCTCTGGAAACACCATATATTTT
TRBJ2-4 NA TRBD1 TRBV10-3 CAIRPDRGNIQYF TGTGCCATCAGACCGGACAGGGGGAACATTCAGTACTTC
TRBJ2-3 NA NA TRBV2 CASSAGLHTDTQYF TGTGCCAGCAGTGCAGGACTTCACACAGATACGCAGTATTTT
TRBJ1-1 few TRBD1 TRBV24-1 CATSDDRGPFSAFF TGTGCCACCAGTGACGACAGGGGGCCCTTCTCGGCTTTCTTT
TRBJ1-1 NA TRBD1 TRBV27 CASSTIRDRAEAFF TGTGCCAGCAGTACCATTAGGGACAGGGCTGAAGCTTTCTTT
TRBJ2-5 NA NA TRBV19 CASSINAPGPGAPETQYF TGTGCCAGTAGTATAAATGCGCCGGGACCAGGGGCTCCAGAGACCCAGTACTTC
TRBJ2-7 NA TRBD1 TRBV6-5 CASSRQGGTYEQYF TGTGCCAGCAGTCGACAGGGGGGCACCTACGAGCAGTACTTC
TRBJ2-1 NA NA TRBV11-2 CASSLASYNEQFF TGTGCCAGCAGCTTAGCCTCTTACAATGAGCAGTTCTTC
TRBJ1-2 once NA TRBV11-2 CASSSTVDYGYTF TGTGCCAGCAGCTCCACTGTGGACTATGGCTACACCTTC
TRBJ1-2 NA TRBD1 TRBV6-6 CASSSTDRAKNGYTF TGTGCCAGCAGTTCCACGGACAGGGCTAAGAATGGCTACACCTTC
TRBJ1-1 NA TRBD1 TRBV5-5 CASSSRTGANTEAFF TGTGCCAGCAGCTCACGGACAGGGGCGAACACTGAAGCTTTCTTT